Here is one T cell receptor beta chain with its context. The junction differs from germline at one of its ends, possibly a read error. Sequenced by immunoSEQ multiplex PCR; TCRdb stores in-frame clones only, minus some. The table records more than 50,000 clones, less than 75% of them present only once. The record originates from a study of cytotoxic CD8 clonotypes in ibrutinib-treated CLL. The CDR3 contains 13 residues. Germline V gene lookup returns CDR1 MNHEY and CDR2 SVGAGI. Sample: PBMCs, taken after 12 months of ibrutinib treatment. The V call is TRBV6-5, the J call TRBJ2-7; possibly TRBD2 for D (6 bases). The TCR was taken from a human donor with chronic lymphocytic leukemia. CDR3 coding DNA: TGTGCCAGCAGTGTCCGGGACTCCCACGAGCAGTACTTC. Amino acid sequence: CASSVRDSHEQYF.